This entry lists 6 T cell receptor beta chains sequenced from one sample in a study of blood T cell repertoires in COVID-19. The repertoire was sequenced with immunoSEQ multiplex PCR; TCRdb's copy has only in-frame clones and lacks some. The sample has about 250,000 clones, around 88% seen once. Sequencing was performed on peripheral blood. All receptors derive from a woman in her thirties with COVID-19, enrolled during active disease.

The chain joins TRBV11-2 to TRBJ1-1; the match to TRBD1 covers 7 bases. CDR3 length: 15 amino acids. Germline V gene data show CDR1 as SGHAT and CDR2 as FQNNGV. V lost 2 bases to trimming and J lost 2 bases; unmatched junction nucleotides: 5. This CDR3 reads CASSLFLGGNTEAFF. The DNA for the CDR3 is TGTGCCAGCAGCTTATTTTTAGGGGGCAACACTGAAGCTTTCTTT.

This chain links TRBV7-2 with TRBJ2-1; 7 bases agree with TRBD2. Trimming removed 0 bases from V and 8 bases from J; junction bases left unmatched: 10. Per the germline V gene, CDR1 is SGHTA and CDR2 is FQGNSA. The CDR3 contains 16 residues. The CDR3 coding sequence is TGTGCCAGCAGCTTAGCGGGAGGGCCTAGGTATTATGAGCAGTTCTTC. It yields the protein CASSLAGGPRYYEQFF.

CDR3 nucleotides: TGTGCCAGCAGTGAAGCTAGGGGAGGGTATGGCTACACCTTC. This codes for CASSEARGGYGYTF. The rearrangement links TRBV2 to TRBJ1-2; D is perhaps TRBD1 (5 bases). CDR3 size: 14 residues. Trimming removed 0 bases from V and 5 bases from J, with 10 bases in between. Germline V gives CDR1 SNHLY, CDR2 FYNNEI.

This clone was observed a handful of times. This rearrangement joins TRBV14 to TRBJ1-6; D might be TRBD1 (6 bases). V shed 4 bases and J shed 7 bases, with 14 bases lying between them. CDR1 is SGHDN and CDR2 is FVKESK in the germline V gene. The CDR3 covers 15 residues. DNA of the CDR3: TGTGCCAGCAGCCTCCAGCGGACAGCGAATTCACCCCTCCACTTT. This translates into CASSLQRTANSPLHF.

With respect to this clone: Different DNA sequences within this sample yield the same CDR3. The chain couples TRBV7-2 to TRBJ1-5; TRBD1 might be the D (5 bases). Germline CDR1 and CDR2: SGHTA and FQGNSA. Trimming cost V 1 base and J 5 bases, with 6 bases left between them. The CDR3 loop spans 13 amino acids. The CDR3 region is CASSLGGDQPQHF. As DNA, the CDR3 is TGTGCCAGCAGCTTAGGGGGCGATCAGCCCCAGCATTTT.

J is TRBJ1-5 and V is TRBV5-4; no reliable D call. Deletions cut 4 bases from V and 0 bases from J, with 14 bases between. Per the germline V gene, CDR1 is SGHNT and CDR2 is YYREEE (reference sequence). The length of the CDR3 is 16 residues. In DNA, the CDR3 is TGTGCCAGCAGCCCGGGAGATGGCACTAGCAATCAGCCCCAGCATTTT. It translates to CASSPGDGTSNQPQHF.